Below, 23 T cell receptor beta chains from the same sample are listed, as sequenced in a study of blood T cell repertoires in COVID-19. Only in-frame clones appear in the TCRdb table, and some are missing; sequencing was by immunoSEQ multiplex PCR. The sample lists 310,000 or so clones, around nine tenths seen once, with 0.95% to 1.3% in the top ten. The source material was PBMCs or T cells enriched from blood (not recorded which). Receptors were obtained from a woman aged 25 to 45 who had recovered from COVID-19.

The J gene is TRBJ1-2, the V gene TRBV7-2; 7 positions agree with TRBD1. With 0 bases clipped from V and 5 bases from J, the junction kept 6 bases outside the gene matches. Germline assignment: CDR1 SGHTA and CDR2 FQGNSA. The CDR3 totals 15 residues. CDR3 sequence (DNA): TGTGCCAGCAGCTTAGCGGTTGGCAGGGGGTATGGCTACACCTTC. It translates to CASSLAVGRGYGYTF. The variable domain in full, completed from reference TRBV7-2 and TRBJ1-2, reads GAGVSQSPSNKVTEKGKDVELRCDPISGHTALYWYRQSLGQGLEFLIYFQGNSAPDKSGLPSDRFSAERTGGSVSTLTIQRTQQEDSAVYLCASSLAVGRGYGYTFGSGTRLTVV.

The rearrangement joins TRBV28 to TRBJ1-6; a weak D match, TRBD1 (6 bases). The CDR3 sequence is 17 residues long. In germline, CDR1 is MDHEN, CDR2 SYDVKM. The V gene lost 3 bases and the J gene lost 8 bases, with 20 bases spanning the gap. CDR3 protein: CASSFEGQGRLDSPLHF. The CDR3 coding sequence is TGTGCCAGCAGTTTTGAGGGTCAGGGGCGCCTGGATTCACCCCTCCACTTT.

The V gene is TRBV29-1, the J gene TRBJ2-7; TRBD1 agrees at 9 bases. With 3 bases clipped from V and 2 bases from J, the junction kept 5 bases outside the gene matches. Germline CDR1 reads SQVTM; CDR2 reads ANQGSEA. The CDR3 is 14 amino acids. For the CDR3, the DNA is TGCAGCGTTGAGGGGACAGGGAACACCTACGAGCAGTACTTC. Its translation is CSVEGTGNTYEQYF.

V and J are TRBV7-8 and TRBJ1-1; D ambiguous. Trimming shortened V by 5 bases and J by 4 bases, and 17 bases separated the two germline ends. The CDR3 contains 15 residues. The germline V gene encodes CDR1 SGHVS and CDR2 FQNEAQ. CDR3 sequence: CASSPSPDPPTEAFF. CDR3 in DNA: TGTGCCAGCAGCCCCAGTCCCGATCCGCCCACTGAAGCTTTCTTT. The full variable domain, with the rest looked up from reference TRBV7-8 and TRBJ1-1, is GAGVSQSPRYKVAKRGQDVALRCDPISGHVSLFWYQQALGQGPEFLTYFQNEAQLDKSGLPSDRFFAERPEGSVSTLKIQRTQQEDSAVYLCASSPSPDPPTEAFFGQGTRLTVV.

The chain carries TRBV29-1 and TRBJ1-1; 8 bases line up with TRBD1. Per the germline V gene, CDR1 is SQVTM and CDR2 is ANQGSEA. The CDR3 is 12 amino acids. The J segment lost 6 bases and the V segment lost 5 bases, leaving 5 bases of the junction unmatched. CDR3 bases: TGCAGCGTTCAGGGGGCGCATTCTGAAGCTTTCTTT. This gives the protein CSVQGAHSEAFF.

The chain links TRBV30 to TRBJ2-3; TRBD2 agrees at 9 bases. Per the germline V gene, CDR1 is GTSNPN and CDR2 is SVGIG (reference sequence). J was trimmed by 6 bases and V by 3 bases; bases with no gene match: 7. The CDR3 totals 14 residues. CDR3 loop: CAWRVAGARDTQYF. The CDR3 DNA reads TGTGCCTGGAGGGTAGCGGGGGCTAGGGATACGCAGTATTTT.

The chain employs TRBV5-1 and TRBJ1-1; perhaps TRBD1 as D (6 bases). The V gene's germline CDR1 is SGHRS and CDR2 YFSETQ. The CDR3 runs 12 residues. The V end lost 8 bases, the J end lost 0 bases, and 8 bases lay between the germline ends. CDR3 nucleotides: TGCGCCAGTGCAGGGGTGAACACTGAAGCTTTCTTT. It codes for CASAGVNTEAFF.

As for this clone: The same CDR3 can be traced to other DNA sequences in this sample. The chain uses TRBV3-1 (or the pseudogene TRBV3-2) and TRBJ2-7, with D unresolved. V lost 0 bases and J 6 bases, leaving 3 bases between the germline ends. The CDR3 sequence is 11 residues long. CDR1 and CDR2 (germline): LGHDT, YNNKEL (reference sequence). The CDR3 DNA reads TGTGCCAGCAGCCAAGACCGCGAGCAGTACTTC. This sequence encodes CASSQDREQYF.

J is TRBJ2-6 and V is TRBV28, with D unresolved. The CDR3 runs 14 residues. The V gene lost 2 bases and the J gene lost 4 bases, with 6 bases spanning the gap. In germline, CDR1 is MDHEN, CDR2 SYDVKM. CDR3 nucleotides: TGTGCCAGCAGTTTAGAGATGGGGGCCAACGTCCTGACTTTC. Its protein is CASSLEMGANVLTF.

The chain recombines TRBV6-2 or TRBV6-3 with TRBJ2-4, with 8 bases lining up with TRBD2. Germline values: CDR1 MNHEY, CDR2 SVGEGT. The CDR3 spans 15 residues. Trimming removed 6 bases from V and 7 bases from J; junction bases left unmatched: 11. The CDR3 here is CASSYPVAGKNIQYF. DNA of the CDR3: TGTGCCAGCAGCTATCCAGTAGCGGGAAAGAACATTCAGTACTTC.

The rearrangement joins TRBV11-2 to TRBJ1-4, with TRBD1 as a possible D gene (6 bases). The CDR3 runs 17 residues. V was clipped by 1 base and J by 3 bases, with 15 bases between them. Germline lookup yields CDR1 SGHAT and CDR2 FQNNGV. The chain's CDR3 is CASSLAGTRGSNEKLFF. CDR3 nucleotide sequence: TGTGCCAGCAGCTTAGCTGGGACGAGGGGGTCTAATGAAAAACTGTTTTTT.

The chain recombines TRBV9 with TRBJ2-1; 10 nucleotides line up with TRBD1. Per the germline V gene, CDR1 is SGDLS and CDR2 is YYNGEE. J was trimmed by 8 bases and V by 5 bases; bases with no gene match: 7. This CDR3 spans 14 amino acids. CDR3: CASRGQGRVDEQFF. CDR3 DNA: TGTGCCAGCAGGGGACAGGGGCGAGTTGATGAGCAGTTCTTC.

The CDR3 here is CASSPGQGSGYEQYF. The CDR3 nucleotides read TGTGCCAGCAGCCCGGGACAGGGCTCAGGGTACGAGCAGTACTTC. The gene calls are TRBV3-1 (or the pseudogene TRBV3-2) and TRBJ2-7; 9 bases are a match to TRBD1. Germline loops: CDR1 LGHDT, CDR2 YNNKEL (reference sequence). Trimming took 4 bases from V and 4 from J; bases not matched to a gene: 8. The CDR3 loop spans 15 amino acids.

This chain links TRBV27 with TRBJ1-4; perhaps TRBD1 as D (5 bases). The CDR3 length is 14 residues. The V end was cut by 5 bases, the J end by 0 bases, with 7 bases between. Germline-derived CDR1 and CDR2 are MNHEY and SMNVEV (reference sequence). CDR3 region: CASSPGSTNEKLFF. DNA of the CDR3: TGTGCCAGCAGTCCAGGGTCAACTAATGAAAAACTGTTTTTT.

The genes are TRBV6-2 or TRBV6-3 and TRBJ2-7; TRBD2 matches 7 bases. This CDR3 has 12 amino acids. The junction had 2 bases not matched to a gene; V was cut back by 3 bases and J by 6 bases. Germline CDR1 is MNHEY and CDR2 is SVGEGT. DNA for the CDR3: TGTGCCAGCAGTTATGCGGGAGCCGAGCAGTACTTC. It specifies CASSYAGAEQYF.

The chain couples TRBV28 to TRBJ1-1; 9 bases line up with TRBD1. V shed 8 bases and J 8 bases; nucleotides not matched to a gene: 6. Germline V gene lookup returns CDR1 MDHEN and CDR2 SYDVKM. The CDR3 spans 12 residues. In DNA form, the CDR3 reads TGTGCCAGCCGTCCCGGGACAGGGGAAGCTTTCTTT. Protein product: CASRPGTGEAFF.

The V gene is TRBV6-2 or TRBV6-3, the J gene TRBJ2-1; 7 bases line up with TRBD2. In germline, CDR1 is MNHEY, CDR2 SVGEGT. The CDR3 totals 16 residues. Trimming removed 1 base from V and 3 bases from J; junction bases left unmatched: 6. The CDR3 protein is CASSYWPAGNYNEQFF. In nucleotides, the CDR3 is TGTGCCAGCAGTTACTGGCCAGCGGGGAACTACAATGAGCAGTTCTTC.

The chain combines TRBV6-6 with TRBJ2-3; 7 nucleotides agree with TRBD2. The CDR3 runs 16 residues. Germline loops: CDR1 MNHNY, CDR2 SVGAGI (reference sequence). V shed 8 bases and J 0 bases; nucleotides not matched to a gene: 11. The CDR3 nucleotides read TGTGCCAGCCGAACATACCTAGCGGCTAGCACAGATACGCAGTATTTT. This encodes CASRTYLAASTDTQYF.

CDR3 bases: TGTGCCAGCAGCTTAGCAGGTGGAGGGGGCAGCTCTGGGGCCAACGTCCTGACTTTC. Amino acid sequence: CASSLAGGGGSSGANVLTF. The rearrangement uses TRBV7-9 and TRBJ2-6; the D gene is possibly TRBD1 (7 bases). V was clipped by 0 bases and J by 0 bases, with 15 bases between them. Germline-derived CDR1 and CDR2 are SEHNR and FQNEAQ (reference sequence). The CDR3 totals 19 residues.

The V and J genes are TRBV18 and TRBJ2-2, with 10 bases matching TRBD2. V lost 6 bases and J lost 5; bases outside the gene matches: 6. The germline V gene encodes CDR1 KGHSH and CDR2 LQKENI. The CDR3 sequence is 15 residues long. CDR3 DNA sequence: TGTGCCAGCTCGTACCTAGCGGGAGAGACCGGGGAGCTGTTTTTT. Translated, it gives CASSYLAGETGELFF.

V usage is TRBV12-5 and J usage is TRBJ2-1; D possibly corresponds to TRBD2 (5 bases). In germline, CDR1 is LGHNT, CDR2 FRNRAP. Trimming removed 4 bases at V and 5 bases at J, with 33 bases between. This CDR3 is built from 21 residues. CDR3 in amino acids: CASGSPEGSAPQQGLHNEQFF. CDR3 DNA sequence: TGTGCTAGTGGTTCCCCTGAGGGTAGCGCGCCCCAACAAGGGCTCCACAATGAGCAGTTCTTC.

The chain has TRBV28 and TRBJ2-2; D is unclear. Germline V gene sequence: CDR1 MDHEN, CDR2 SYDVKM. This CDR3 has 14 residues. The V gene lost 6 bases and the J gene lost 2 bases, with 10 bases spanning the gap. CDR3 residues: CASRAAPNTGELFF. The CDR3 nucleotides read TGTGCCAGCAGGGCGGCCCCTAACACCGGGGAGCTGTTTTTT.

This clone appeared many times. The chain carries TRBV19 and TRBJ2-5; D perhaps matches TRBD1 (6 bases). Germline values: CDR1 LNHDA, CDR2 SQIVND (reference sequence). The CDR3 loop spans 13 amino acids. V was trimmed by 6 bases and J by 4 bases, leaving 12 bases between them. CDR3 protein: CASSEGVGETQYF. The CDR3 DNA sequence: TGTGCCAGTAGCGAGGGGGTGGGAGAGACCCAGTACTTC.